This T cell receptor beta chain was captured by sequencing in a study of CD8+ T cells in alopecia areata. For the study at large: Those treated were given oral tofacitinib at 5 to 10 mg twice daily.

It was cDNA, reverse transcribed from extracted RNA, that served as the sequencing template. The table came from immunoSEQ multiplex PCR; TCRdb's copy has only in-frame clones and leaves some out. The table lists about 190,000 clones, 60% to 70% of them singletons, with around 0.7% in the top ten. Treatment denoted: oral pan-JAK inhibitor, 5-10 mg twice daily. This clone was detected a few times. The target antigen is unknown. Regarding the study as a whole: The study also sequences resident alphabeta T cells of normal skin in scalp samples. Numerous expanded lesional clones remained in scalp and blood during tofacitinib. An increase in clonality over normal scalp was evident in lesional scalp, especially alopecia totalis/universalis.

Looked up from germline, CDR1 is SGHTA and CDR2 is FQGNSA. The CDR3 length is 16 residues. V was trimmed by 5 bases and J by 1 base, leaving 17 bases between them. This chain joins TRBV7-2 and TRBJ2-5, with D perhaps matching TRBD2 (6 bases). This TCR came from a human donor with alopecia areata. This specimen was CD4+ T cells sorted from blood, taken at week 4, from a patient treated with tofacitinib. The CDR3 DNA is TGTGCCAGCAGCCCGGGACTGGGTCCTTTCCAAGAGACCCAGTACTTC. It is translated as CASSPGLGPFQETQYF.